The sequence of this T cell receptor (beta chain) was determined in a study of shared clonotypes between healthy human individuals (dated by TCRdb to the early 2020s). At the level of the whole study: The cohort included three men and a couple of women between 18 and 49 years of age. Between about 0.8 and 9 billion PBMCs per donor were obtained by leukapheresis. Blood TCR repertoires of four to six healthy adults were deeply sequenced to estimate repertoire size and the extent of clonotype sharing between individuals. Per donor, three plates each were used for CD4 naive and CD4 memory, two for CD8 naive, and one for CD8 memory. To increase sequencing depth and limit assay-specific biases, TCR repertoire library preparation and sequencing were carried out by different laboratories using diverse techniques.

The donors were healthy, HIV-negative adults with no recently reported acute infections or vaccinations. Only Caucasian adults living in Nashville, Tennessee, USA were represented among the donors. CD4+ T cells were enriched through magnetic negative selection, after which naive cells were positively selected on CD45RA and the remaining negative fraction served as the memory subset. Blood was obtained by leukapheresis, after which PBMCs were separated by Ficoll-Histopaque density gradient centrifugation and cryopreserved in liquid nitrogen vapor phase. Analytical flow cytometry was used to check the purity and quantity of every magnetically sorted T cell population. Genomic DNA was isolated from every sorted fraction and measured by UV absorbance on a Nanodrop 2000c. TCR CDR3 regions were amplified from genomic DNA by multiplex PCR using the deep immunoSEQ assay. Extracted genomic DNA from each cell subset was distributed evenly across all wells of several immunoSEQ 96-well plates, and each plate was treated as a replicate. Each replicate PCR for sorted subsets received about 220 ng genomic DNA, equal to roughly 33,000 T cell genomes. The purified libraries were quantified using a Qubit 3.0 fluorometer, sized with a Bioanalyzer 2100, and then quantified again using the KAPA Library Quantification kit. Every immunoSEQ 96-well plate was sequenced on a separate single-read 150-cycle Illumina NextSeq 550 flow cell. Per the authors' processing: Because the immunoSEQ output held only junctional sequences and lacked quality scores, the filtering could not match the filtering applied to full-length reads. Sequences were annotated with PyIR, a Python wrapper for IgBLAST v1.9, and V/J genes and CDR3 were assigned using IMGT germline references. Reads were filtered out if the reads had weak V/J assignments (E-value above 1e-6), no CDR3, stop codons, out-of-frame junctions, or ambiguous translated residues. V3J clonotypes were defined by identical inferred V gene, J gene, and CDR3 amino acid sequence. To compute the percentage overlap between repertoires, the number of shared unique clonotypes was divided by the size of the smaller repertoire. Three approaches were used to assess repertoire richness: RTK rarefaction, the Chao1 estimator, and Recon v2.1 estimates of unobserved clonotypes. For all TCRbeta clonotypes obtained by the gDNA method from a few donors, generation probabilities were computed with OLGA. Sourced from immuneACCESS, this table was stored by TCRdb with only in-frame sequences that have V and J called. A share of the clones is absent; for the studies checked, an unresolved V gene accounts for under half, and the remainder has no known explanation. V, J and clone size derive from that table, while D and trimming were established from the DNA sequence. This sample lists approximately 1.1 million clones; 75% to 80% were detected once. The ten largest clones capture roughly 0.56% of the sample.

A note on this clone: Its antigen has not been determined. The sample holds no much larger clone one base away, and base qualities are not on file.

Points the paper makes about the study in general: Sharing across four donors was observed for 4.5% to 6.5% of naive CD4, over 3% of naive CD8, roughly 2.3% of memory CD4, and roughly 0.43% of memory CD8 clonotypes. Sampling was restricted to blood, and TCR repertoires in tissues likely differ from the TCR repertoires found in blood. Pairwise subsampling indicated that sequencing depth was expected to affect the degree of clonotype sharing among donors. Compared with non-shared clonotypes, clonotypes shared by all four sorted-subset donors had higher generation probabilities. Incomplete sequencing was indicated by rarefaction of sorted-subset datasets, despite the large sequencing depth. The small number of donors limited the genetic and exposure-history diversity represented. Estimated clonotype richness was generally larger for naive than for memory subsets.

The sequencing sample was made of memory CD4+ T cells from PBMCs. The cell subset or site label for this specimen denotes: CD45RA-negative fraction. The TCR comes from a man between 18 and 35 years old in good health. Some clones in this sample may be carry-over from other donors' samples.

Here the CDR3 is given as CASTADRGYGYTF. The nucleotides are TGTGCCAGTACGGCGGACAGGGGATATGGCTACACCTTC. The sequence is built from TRBV19 and TRBJ1-2; a stretch of 9 junction bases matches TRBD1. The germline V gene (reference sequence) yields LNHDA for CDR1 and SQIVND for CDR2. The CDR3 measures 13 amino acids from cysteine to phenylalanine. The only DNA kept is the CDR3, 39 bases in frame from the first base. V is trimmed back by 7 bases and J by 5 bases, and the junction contains 5 bases that no gene match accounts for.